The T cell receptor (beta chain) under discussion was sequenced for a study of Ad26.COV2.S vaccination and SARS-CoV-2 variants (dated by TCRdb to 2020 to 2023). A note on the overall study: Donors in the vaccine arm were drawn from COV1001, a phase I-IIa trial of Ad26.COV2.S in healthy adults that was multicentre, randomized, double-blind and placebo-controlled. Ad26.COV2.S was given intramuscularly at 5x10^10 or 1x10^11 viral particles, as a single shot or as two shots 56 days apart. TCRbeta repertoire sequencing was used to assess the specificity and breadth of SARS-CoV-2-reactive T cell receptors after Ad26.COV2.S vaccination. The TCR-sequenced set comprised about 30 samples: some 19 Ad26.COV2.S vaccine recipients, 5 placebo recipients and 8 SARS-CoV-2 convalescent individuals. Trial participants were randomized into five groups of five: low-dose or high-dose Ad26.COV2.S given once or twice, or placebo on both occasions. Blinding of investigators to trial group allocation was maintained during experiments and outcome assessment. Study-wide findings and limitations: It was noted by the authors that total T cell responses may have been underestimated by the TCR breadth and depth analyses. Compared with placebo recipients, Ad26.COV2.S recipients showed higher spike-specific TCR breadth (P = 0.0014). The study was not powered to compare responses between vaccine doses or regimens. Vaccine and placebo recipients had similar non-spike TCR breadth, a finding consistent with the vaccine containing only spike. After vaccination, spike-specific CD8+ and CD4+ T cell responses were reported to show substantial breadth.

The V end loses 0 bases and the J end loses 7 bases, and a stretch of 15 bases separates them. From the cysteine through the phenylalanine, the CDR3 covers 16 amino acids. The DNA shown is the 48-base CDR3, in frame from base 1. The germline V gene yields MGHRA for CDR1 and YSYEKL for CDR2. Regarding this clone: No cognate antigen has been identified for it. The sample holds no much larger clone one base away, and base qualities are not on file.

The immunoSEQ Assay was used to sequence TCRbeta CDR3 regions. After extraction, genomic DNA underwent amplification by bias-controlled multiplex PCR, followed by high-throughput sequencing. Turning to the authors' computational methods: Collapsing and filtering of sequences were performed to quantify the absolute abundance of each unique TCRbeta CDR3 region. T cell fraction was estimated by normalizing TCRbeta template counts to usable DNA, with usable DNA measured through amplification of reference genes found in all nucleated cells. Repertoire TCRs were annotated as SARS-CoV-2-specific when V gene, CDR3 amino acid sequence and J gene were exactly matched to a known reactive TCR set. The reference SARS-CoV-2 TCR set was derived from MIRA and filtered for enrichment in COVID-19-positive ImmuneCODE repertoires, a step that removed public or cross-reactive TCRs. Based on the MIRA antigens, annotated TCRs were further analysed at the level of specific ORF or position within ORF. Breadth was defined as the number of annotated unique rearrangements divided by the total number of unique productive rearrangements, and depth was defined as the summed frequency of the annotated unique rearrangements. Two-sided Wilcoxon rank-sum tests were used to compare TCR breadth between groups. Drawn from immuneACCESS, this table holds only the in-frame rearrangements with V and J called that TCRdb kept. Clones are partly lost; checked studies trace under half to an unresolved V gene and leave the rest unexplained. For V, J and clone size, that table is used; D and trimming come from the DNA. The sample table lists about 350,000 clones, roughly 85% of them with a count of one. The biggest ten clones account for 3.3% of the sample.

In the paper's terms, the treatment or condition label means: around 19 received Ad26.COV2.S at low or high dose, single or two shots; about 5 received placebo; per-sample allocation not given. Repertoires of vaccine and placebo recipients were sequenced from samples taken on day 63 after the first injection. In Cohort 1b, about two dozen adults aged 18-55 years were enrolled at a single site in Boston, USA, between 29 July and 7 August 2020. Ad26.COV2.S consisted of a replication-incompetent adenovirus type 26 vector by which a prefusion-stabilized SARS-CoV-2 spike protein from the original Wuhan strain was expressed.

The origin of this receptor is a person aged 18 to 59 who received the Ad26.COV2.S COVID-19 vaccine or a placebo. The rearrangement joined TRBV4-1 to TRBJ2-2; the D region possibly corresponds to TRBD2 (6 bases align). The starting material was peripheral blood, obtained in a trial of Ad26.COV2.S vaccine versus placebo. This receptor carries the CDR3 CASSQDLGGADGELFF. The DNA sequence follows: TGCGCCAGCAGCCAAGATTTGGGCGGGGCCGACGGGGAGCTGTTTTTT.